This section outlines one T cell receptor (beta chain) sequence together with its context. As yet, its antigen is unknown. Relative to the germline gene, one junction end is altered; a read error may explain this. The data were obtained in a study of tumor-infiltrating lymphocytes in primary liver carcinoma. As for the study in general: There were tumors of stage T1-T3 N0M0, each 4.2 to 10 cm across.

The researchers produced TCR beta cDNA from about 510 ng total RNA with a constant-region primer. Libraries of TCR beta came from three nested multiplex PCR rounds with slightly modified ARM-PCR. Investigators reported that the first two PCR rounds, at around 9 cycles each, used TRBV1-TRBV30 forward primers with a C-beta reverse primer. Via MiXCR, TCRdb re-called the multiplex PCR reads, giving one row per CDR3 protein. The profile covers 85,000 to 100,000 distinct CDR3 sequences, with 68% appearing a single time and around 30% taken by the ten largest. Study-wide points: Tumor-blood pairs (like tumor-adjacent pairs) overlapped less than tumor region pairs did.

Extraction of RNA together with DNA used roughly 20-33 mg of unsorted bulk tissue. CDR3 length equals 15 residues. Germline V lookup: CDR1 MNHEY, CDR2 SVGAGI. The J gene is TRBJ2-7, the V gene TRBV6-5, with D hard to call. Sequencing was carried out using tumor-adjacent normal liver tissue. This clonotype originated in a man between 35 and 55 years old with primary liver carcinoma and hepatitis B virus infection. CDR3 nucleotides: TGTACCAGCAGCCCCTATCCCAGTGACCTTTACGAGCAGTACTTC. Its translation is CTSSPYPSDLYEQYF.